Shown below are 30 T cell receptor beta chains from a single sample sequenced in a study of shared clonotypes between healthy human individuals. Clones were read by immunoSEQ multiplex PCR, and TCRdb kept only the in-frame ones, dropping some. In the table there are roughly 700,000 clones, about 90% of which are singletons. The sequenced material came from memory CD8+ T cells from PBMCs. Subset of the sample: CD45RO+ cells pooled with CCR7-negative TemRA cells. Every receptor here comes from a man between 18 and 35 years old in good health. Some clones in this sample may be carry-over from other donors' samples.

Concerning this clone itself: The identical CDR3 is also encoded by other nucleotide sequences in the sample. This chain links TRBV5-4 with TRBJ2-7, with 8 nucleotides matching TRBD2. The CDR3 covers 15 residues. Looked up from germline, CDR1 is SGHNT and CDR2 is YYREEE (reference sequence). V lost 1 base, J lost 5 bases, and 8 bases stayed unmatched. The CDR3 loop is CASSLRGGATDEQYF. CDR3 nucleotide sequence: TGTGCCAGCAGCTTGCGGGGGGGCGCAACCGACGAGCAGTACTTC.

V usage is TRBV9 and J usage is TRBJ2-2; the match to TRBD1 covers 11 bases. J gave up 4 bases and V 4 bases, and 3 bases lay outside the gene matches. The CDR3 contains 15 residues. Germline V lookup: CDR1 SGDLS, CDR2 YYNGEE. As DNA, the CDR3 is TGTGCCAGCAGCACCGGGACAGGGGGCACCGGGGAGCTGTTTTTT. The encoded protein is CASSTGTGGTGELFF.

The genes are TRBV7-6 and TRBJ2-4; the D gene is possibly TRBD2 (5 bases). This CDR3 spans 13 amino acids. From germline, CDR1 is SGHVS and CDR2 FNYEAQ. Trimming took off 5 bases at V and 7 bases at J, with 12 bases between the two ends. CDR3: CASSARRENIQYF. CDR3 nucleotides: TGTGCCAGCAGCGCCAGAAGGGAGAACATTCAGTACTTC.

This clone was seen a few times. The J gene is TRBJ2-7, the V gene TRBV7-9, with 11 bases lining up with TRBD2. Unmatched junction bases numbered 7, after V lost 5 bases and J lost 4 bases. Germline CDR1 and CDR2: SEHNR and FQNEAQ (reference sequence). The CDR3 extends over 15 amino acids. The CDR3 loop reads CASSPHLAGGYEQYF. In DNA form, the CDR3 reads TGTGCCAGCAGCCCCCACCTAGCGGGAGGTTACGAGCAGTACTTC.

The V and J genes are TRBV10-3 and TRBJ1-2; possible D gene TRBD1, 6 bases. Germline V gives CDR1 ENHRY, CDR2 SYGVKD. CDR3 length: 12 residues. V was cut by 6 bases and J by 8 bases, with 13 bases left in between. This CDR3 is CAIRDSLRGYTF. In DNA form, the CDR3 reads TGTGCCATCAGGGACAGTCTCAGGGGCTACACCTTC.

This clone was recorded only once. The genes are TRBV15 and TRBJ2-1; weak D call: TRBD2 (5 bases). Deletions cut 4 bases from V and 6 bases from J, with 13 bases between. Germline CDR1 reads LNHNV; CDR2 reads YYDKDF (reference sequence). There are 14 residues in the CDR3. The CDR3 loop is CATSMILRGNEQFF. The CDR3 DNA reads as TGTGCCACCAGCATGATCTTACGGGGCAATGAGCAGTTCTTC.

The V and J genes are TRBV4-1 and TRBJ2-7; D may be TRBD2 (6 bases). Germline V gives CDR1 MGHRA, CDR2 YSYEKL. CDR3 length equals 15 residues. The V end was cut by 4 bases, the J end by 3 bases, with 16 bases between. CDR3 coding DNA: TGCGCCAGCAGCCTCGGGGGACTCCCTAACTACGAGCAGTACTTC. Protein product: CASSLGGLPNYEQYF.

The V call is TRBV10-3, the J call TRBJ2-6; the match to TRBD1 covers 7 bases. J gave up 0 bases and V 4 bases, and 6 bases lay outside the gene matches. Germline CDR1 and CDR2: ENHRY and SYGVKD. The CDR3 is 17 residues long. The DNA of the CDR3 is TGTGCCATCAGTGGATGGGACAGCCACTCTGGGGCCAACGTCCTGACTTTC. Residues: CAISGWDSHSGANVLTF.

The chain uses TRBV2 and TRBJ2-1, with 9 bases matching TRBD2. Trimming removed 5 bases from V and 5 bases from J; junction bases left unmatched: 7. Germline V lookup: CDR1 SNHLY, CDR2 FYNNEI. The CDR3 sequence is 15 residues long. CDR3 sequence reads: CASSSGSGRDNEQFF. CDR3 bases: TGTGCCAGCAGTAGCGGTAGCGGGAGAGACAATGAGCAGTTCTTC.

The rearrangement joins TRBV4-3 to TRBJ1-2; D may be TRBD1 (5 bases). Germline V gives CDR1 LGHNA, CDR2 YSLEER. The V and J ends lost 0 bases and 3 bases respectively, with 17 bases between them. The CDR3 consists of 17 residues. CDR3 sequence reads: CASSQDRGAGAYYGYTF. The CDR3 coding sequence is TGCGCCAGCAGCCAAGACCGGGGCGCTGGGGCCTACTATGGCTACACCTTC.

The gene calls are TRBV13 and TRBJ2-5; 12 nucleotides align to TRBD1. The ends lost 5 bases at V and 3 bases at J; junction bases unmatched: 10. The germline V gene encodes CDR1 PRHDT and CDR2 FYEKMQ (reference sequence). The CDR3 covers 17 residues. Here the CDR3 reads CASSAGTGGLTEETQYF. CDR3 DNA sequence: TGTGCCAGCAGCGCCGGGACAGGGGGCCTAACCGAAGAGACCCAGTACTTC.

The DNA for the CDR3 is TGTGCCACCAGCCCCGCCGGACAGCTATCCTACGAGCAGTACTTC. It encodes CATSPAGQLSYEQYF. This rearrangement joins TRBV15 to TRBJ2-7, with D maybe TRBD1 (6 bases). V lost 5 bases, J lost 1 base, and 15 bases lay in between. CDR3 length equals 15 residues. Germline CDR1 and CDR2: LNHNV and YYDKDF (reference sequence).

The chain uses TRBV19 and TRBJ1-5, with 12 positions matching TRBD1. The CDR3 totals 15 residues. The germline V gene has CDR1 LNHDA and CDR2 SQIVND (reference sequence). V gave up 6 bases and J gave up 6 bases; unmatched junction bases: 6. CDR3 sequence reads: CASSMGQGAFQPQHF. The CDR3 coding sequence is TGTGCCAGTAGCATGGGACAGGGGGCGTTTCAGCCCCAGCATTTT.

The CDR3, as DNA: TGTGGTTCGGGGGCGAGCTCCTACAATGAGCAGTTCTTC. It is translated as CGSGASSYNEQFF. The V call is TRBV19, the J call TRBJ2-1; D tentatively fits TRBD1 or TRBD2 (6 bases each). Germline V CDR1 and CDR2: LNHDA, SQIVND (reference sequence). This CDR3 spans 13 amino acids.

The rearrangement joins TRBV14 to TRBJ2-1, with 9 bases fitting TRBD2. Germline V gene data show CDR1 as SGHDN and CDR2 as FVKESK. The CDR3 extends over 15 amino acids. J lost 9 bases, V lost 2 bases, and 8 bases had no gene match. In nucleotides, the CDR3 is TGTGCCAGCAGCCAATGGCGGGAGGGCCGGGGTGAGCAGTTCTTC. Residues: CASSQWREGRGEQFF.

This clone was counted only a few times. The CDR3 loop is CASSDEHRVNTEAFF. Written as DNA, the CDR3 is TGCGCCAGCAGTGACGAACACAGGGTGAACACTGAAGCTTTCTTT. The V gene is TRBV10-2, the J gene TRBJ1-1; maybe TRBD1 (6 bases). There are 15 residues in the CDR3. Germline-derived CDR1 and CDR2 are WSHSY and SAAADI. Between the trimmed V and J ends, which lost 3 bases and 0 bases, there was a span of 11 bases.

The chain is built from TRBV6-6 and TRBJ1-2, with D perhaps matching TRBD1 (6 bases). V lost 7 bases, J lost 8 bases, and 17 bases lay in between. This CDR3 spans 13 amino acids. The germline V gene encodes CDR1 MNHNY and CDR2 SVGAGI (reference sequence). CDR3: CASNTGRVGGYTF. The CDR3 DNA reads TGTGCCAGCAACACAGGGAGGGTGGGCGGCTACACCTTC.

The chain is built from TRBV4-3 and TRBJ1-2; 10 bases line up with TRBD1. CDR1 and CDR2 from the germline V gene are LGHNA and YSLEER. J was trimmed by 2 bases and V by 1 base; bases with no gene match: 1. The CDR3 loop spans 15 amino acids. The CDR3 spells CASSQGTGGNYGYTF. In DNA form, the CDR3 reads TGCGCCAGCAGCCAAGGGACAGGGGGGAACTATGGCTACACCTTC.

J is TRBJ2-7 and V is TRBV19; 9 bases fit TRBD2. CDR1 and CDR2 (germline): LNHDA, SQIVND (reference sequence). The trim removed 7 bases at V and 7 bases at J, leaving 8 bases unmatched. This CDR3 contains 13 residues. This CDR3 is CASTLSGSREQYF. The CDR3 DNA sequence: TGTGCCAGTACCCTTAGCGGGAGTCGTGAGCAGTACTTC.

The V call is TRBV10-2, the J call TRBJ1-1, with D unresolved. CDR3 length: 16 amino acids. V was shortened by 0 bases and J by 0 bases, with 11 bases between the two germline ends. The germline gives CDR1 WSHSY, CDR2 SAAADI. CDR3 in DNA: TGCGCCAGCAGTGAGTCGACTCTAGGGATGAACACTGAAGCTTTCTTT. Its protein product is CASSESTLGMNTEAFF.

The V gene is TRBV6-5, the J gene TRBJ1-1; perhaps TRBD1 as D (5 bases). This CDR3 is 14 amino acids long. In germline, CDR1 is MNHEY, CDR2 SVGAGI. Trimming left V 7 bases short and J 8 bases short, with 20 bases between. The CDR3 reads CASNPFTGTSEAFF. CDR3 DNA sequence: TGTGCCAGCAATCCCTTTACGGGGACCTCAGAAGCTTTCTTT.

This rearrangement joins TRBV7-8 to TRBJ2-7, with D perhaps TRBD2 (6 bases). Germline V gives CDR1 SGHVS, CDR2 FQNEAQ. This CDR3 is built from 14 residues. V lost 5 bases and J lost 5, with 16 bases in between. Written as DNA, the CDR3 is TGTGCCAGCAGCCCGGAGGGCAGGGCACACGAGCAGTACTTC. Residues: CASSPEGRAHEQYF. Filled out from reference TRBV7-8 and TRBJ2-7, the complete variable domain reads GAGVSQSPRYKVAKRGQDVALRCDPISGHVSLFWYQQALGQGPEFLTYFQNEAQLDKSGLPSDRFFAERPEGSVSTLKIQRTQQEDSAVYLCASSPEGRAHEQYFGPGTRLTVT.

The chain carries TRBV28 and TRBJ2-1, with 9 bases identical to TRBD2. Germline CDR1 reads MDHEN; CDR2 reads SYDVKM. The CDR3 spans 18 residues. Unmatched junction bases numbered 9, after V lost 3 bases and J lost 0 bases. In nucleotides, the CDR3 is TGTGCCAGCAGTTTTGACTCAAGCGGGGGGAGCTCCTACAATGAGCAGTTCTTC. Protein: CASSFDSSGGSSYNEQFF.

V gene TRBV7-3 combines with J gene TRBJ2-5; 10 bases fit TRBD2. Germline lookup yields CDR1 SGHTA and CDR2 FQGTGA. There are 15 residues in the CDR3. After removal of 4 bases from V and 5 bases from J, the junction contained 7 bases not matched to a gene. For the CDR3, the DNA is TGTGCCAGCAGCTATCTAGCGGGAGTGGGGGAGACCCAGTACTTC. Translated, it gives CASSYLAGVGETQYF.

This clone was counted a single time. CDR3 nucleotide sequence: TGTGCCAGCAGTTATGATGGAAAACTGTTTTTT. This gives the protein CASSYDGKLFF. The rearrangement uses TRBV6-5 and TRBJ1-4; no definite D call. Germline CDR1 MNHEY, CDR2 SVGAGI. The CDR3 spans 11 residues. Trimming left V 3 bases short and J 10 bases short, with 6 bases between.

The chain carries TRBV9 and TRBJ2-1; 11 bases align to TRBD2. With 6 bases clipped from V and 5 bases from J, the junction kept 13 bases outside the gene matches. The germline gives CDR1 SGDLS, CDR2 YYNGEE. The CDR3 is 17 amino acids. As DNA, the CDR3 is TGTGCCAGCACCTACCCCCCGGGACTAGCGGCGAACAATGAGCAGTTCTTC. Its translation is CASTYPPGLAANNEQFF. The variable domain in full, with the rest retrieved from reference TRBV9 and TRBJ2-1, is DSGVTQTPKHLITATGQRVTLRCSPRSGDLSVYWYQQSLDQGLQFLIQYYNGEERAKGNILERFSAQQFPDLHSELNLSSLELGDSALYFCASTYPPGLAANNEQFFGPGTRLTVL.

This clone appeared a few times. The chain combines TRBV9 with TRBJ2-2, with D uncertain. The CDR3 is made up of 11 amino acids. Looked up from germline, CDR1 is SGDLS and CDR2 is YYNGEE. Trimming removed 5 bases from V and 5 bases from J, with 4 bases in between. The CDR3 region has the DNA TGTGCCAGCAGTAGAACCGGGGAGCTGTTTTTT. Amino acids: CASSRTGELFF.

The V and J genes are TRBV7-8 and TRBJ2-1; D unresolved. The CDR3 loop spans 13 amino acids. With 5 bases removed from V and 4 bases from J, the gap between germline ends came to 9 bases. The germline V gene encodes CDR1 SGHVS and CDR2 FQNEAQ. CDR3 coding DNA: TGTGCCAGCAGCCCAAGAGGTTACAATGAGCAGTTCTTC. Its translation is CASSPRGYNEQFF.

The chain employs TRBV4-1 and TRBJ2-2; D is possibly TRBD1 (6 bases). The CDR3 consists of 15 residues. Trimming pared 1 base from V and 4 bases from J, leaving 10 bases between. Germline V gene sequence: CDR1 MGHRA, CDR2 YSYEKL. CDR3 DNA: TGCGCCAGCAGCCAAGGAGGGGGAAGCACCGGGGAGCTGTTTTTT. It is translated as CASSQGGGSTGELFF.

CDR3 in DNA: TGTGCCAGCAGCGTAGAGGCGGGAGGGCCCACAGATACGCAGTATTTT. As protein: CASSVEAGGPTDTQYF. The chain employs TRBV9 and TRBJ2-3, with 9 bases fitting TRBD2. J was trimmed by 2 bases and V by 0 bases; bases with no gene match: 4. This CDR3 region has 16 residues. The V gene's germline CDR1 is SGDLS and CDR2 YYNGEE.